A selection of T cell receptor beta chains follows, all from one sample in a study of shared clonotypes between healthy human individuals. Using immunoSEQ multiplex PCR, the repertoire was profiled, and TCRdb retains in-frame clones only, with some absent. The sample has 2 million to 3 million clones; 80% to 95% are singletons. Sample: naive CD4+ T cells from PBMCs. Source of these receptors: a man aged 18 to 35 in good health. Some clones in this sample may be carry-over from other donors' samples. The CDR3 runs from the conserved cysteine through the conserved F or W. The D gene is left open where the match is weak. Clone size is shown for a subset of rows, as once, few, many or a class of expanded clone.

>-|TRBD1|TRBJ2-1|TRBV7-9
CASSYGPGQGVGNEQFF
TGTGCCAGCAGCTATGGCCCGGGACAGGGCGTGGGCAATGAGCAGTTCTTC
>-|-|TRBJ2-1|TRBV5-4
CASSLERLGGRGEFF
TGTGCCAGCAGCTTGGAGCGTCTTGGGGGGCGCGGAGAGTTCTTC
>-|TRBD1|TRBJ2-7|TRBV7-9
CASSGGQGSSEQYF
TGTGCCAGCAGTGGGGGACAGGGTTCGTCCGAGCAGTACTTC
>-|TRBD1|TRBJ1-5|TRBV28
CASSSQGLGNQPQHF
TGTGCCAGCAGTTCACAGGGGTTGGGCAATCAGCCCCAGCATTTT
>-|TRBD1|TRBJ2-7|TRBV18
CASSLDRGRSYEQYF
TGTGCCAGCTCACTCGACAGGGGTAGGTCCTACGAGCAGTACTTC
>-|-|TRBJ2-1|TRBV7-9
CASSLASGYSYNEQFF
TGTGCCAGCAGCTTAGCTAGCGGTTACTCCTACAATGAGCAGTTCTTC
>-|TRBD2|TRBJ2-5|TRBV30
CAWSRGGSLGTQYF
TGTGCCTGGAGTCGGGGAGGGTCTCTTGGGACCCAGTACTTC
>-|-|TRBJ2-7|TRBV10-3
CAISMTHGPSFYEQYF
TGTGCCATCAGTATGACCCACGGGCCTTCATTCTACGAGCAGTACTTC
>-|-|TRBJ1-4|TRBV6-5
CASRITATNEKLFF
TGTGCCAGCAGGATTACGGCAACTAATGAAAAACTGTTTTTT
>-|TRBD2|TRBJ2-1|TRBV18
CASSLDQEVAGKQFF
TGTGCCAGCTCACTGGACCAAGAAGTAGCGGGAAAGCAGTTCTTC
>-|TRBD1|TRBJ2-7|TRBV25-1
CASRKGTGTYEQYF
TGTGCCAGCAGGAAGGGGACAGGGACCTACGAGCAGTACTTC
>-|-|TRBJ1-1|TRBV7-2
CASSLSRVTEAFF
TGTGCCAGCAGCTTAAGTCGAGTCACTGAAGCTTTCTTT
>-|-|TRBJ1-2|TRBV2
CASTLRAGVNYGYTF
TGTGCCAGCACCCTCAGAGCGGGAGTTAACTATGGCTACACCTTC
>-|-|TRBJ1-5|TRBV7-2
CASSFLGGHSNQPQHF
TGTGCCAGCAGCTTTTTAGGGGGGCACAGCAATCAGCCCCAGCATTTT
>-|TRBD1|TRBJ1-1|TRBV7-6
CASSTDRGGTEAFF
TGTGCCAGCAGCACTGACAGGGGAGGCACTGAAGCTTTCTTT
>-|-|TRBJ1-1|TRBV2
CASSEALPAEAFF
TGTGCCAGCAGTGAAGCACTGCCGGCTGAAGCTTTCTTT
>-|TRBD2|TRBJ2-1|TRBV11-2
CASSARTSGTYNEQFF
TGTGCCAGCAGCGCCCGGACTAGCGGAACCTACAATGAGCAGTTCTTC
>-|-|TRBJ1-2|TRBV28
CASSLNLPGGYTF
TGTGCCAGCAGTTTGAACCTCCCTGGGGGCTACACCTTC
>-|TRBD2|TRBJ2-7|TRBV19
CASSIRSTSGGYSYEQYF
TGTGCCAGTAGTATTCGGTCCACTAGCGGGGGTTACTCCTACGAGCAGTACTTC
>-|-|TRBJ1-5|TRBV7-2
CASSLRFDSYSNQPQHF
TGTGCCAGCAGCTTAAGGTTTGACAGTTATAGCAATCAGCCCCAGCATTTT
>-|-|TRBJ1-5|TRBV28
CASRGAGNQPQHF
TGTGCCAGCAGAGGGGCGGGCAATCAGCCCCAGCATTTT
>-|-|TRBJ1-5|TRBV5-4
CASLHPGQGPYSNQPQHF
TGTGCCAGCCTTCACCCGGGACAAGGGCCTTATAGCAATCAGCCCCAGCATTTT
>-|TRBD1|TRBJ2-1|TRBV10-3
CAIRNRDSKSNEQFF
TGTGCCATCAGGAACCGGGACAGCAAGTCCAATGAGCAGTTCTTC
>-|-|TRBJ2-7|TRBV11-2
CASSFVARDNEQYF
TGTGCCAGCAGCTTTGTTGCCCGGGATAACGAGCAGTACTTC
>few|-|TRBJ1-1|TRBV29-1
CSVDVQGQTEAFF
TGCAGCGTTGATGTCCAAGGACAGACTGAAGCTTTCTTT
>-|TRBD2|TRBJ2-7|TRBV9
CASSTGGLAVVEQYF
TGTGCCAGCAGCACCGGTGGACTAGCCGTAGTCGAGCAGTACTTC
>-|TRBD1|TRBJ2-7|TRBV19
CASRGPGQFYEQYF
TGTGCCAGTAGGGGACCGGGACAGTTCTACGAGCAGTACTTC
>-|TRBD2|TRBJ2-2|TRBV4-2
CASSQELAGNTGELFF
TGTGCCAGCAGCCAAGAACTAGCGGGAAACACCGGGGAGCTGTTTTTT
>once|TRBD1|TRBJ2-3|TRBV29-1
CSVDGTGVDTQYF
TGCAGCGTTGACGGGACAGGGGTAGATACGCAGTATTTT
>-|-|TRBJ2-1|TRBV5-1
CASSLGQGGNEQFF
TGCGCCAGCAGCTTGGGCCAGGGAGGCAATGAGCAGTTCTTC
>-|-|TRBJ2-1|TRBV10-3
CAISEFSEQFF
TGTGCCATCAGTGAGTTTAGTGAGCAGTTCTTC
>once|-|TRBJ1-5|TRBV18
CASSPERDQPQHF
TGTGCCAGCTCACCCGAACGAGATCAGCCCCAGCATTTT
>-|TRBD1|TRBJ2-1|TRBV28
CASSLLRGQGQYNEQFF
TGTGCCAGCAGTCTACTGAGAGGACAGGGGCAATACAATGAGCAGTTCTTC
>-|TRBD1|TRBJ2-7|TRBV27
CASSLSRAVVWGTGPYEQYF
TGTGCCAGCAGTTTATCGAGGGCGGTAGTTTGGGGGACAGGTCCCTACGAGCAGTACTTC
>-|-|TRBJ2-2|TRBV5-1
CASSLGRVTGELFF
TGCGCCAGCAGCTTGGGGCGGGTCACCGGGGAGCTGTTTTTT
>-|-|TRBJ2-7|TRBV5-5
CASSVGDFGGQYF
TGTGCCAGCAGCGTCGGAGACTTTGGGGGGCAGTACTTC